The present T cell receptor beta chain was sequenced within a study of neoadjuvant anti-PD-1 for oral cavity cancer. V was cut by 3 bases and J by 2 bases, with 10 bases left in between. This CDR3 region has 14 residues. Looked up from germline, CDR1 is LNHDA and CDR2 is SQIVND (reference sequence). Some clones are missing from TCRdb's copy, which holds only in-frame ones; the method was immunoSEQ multiplex PCR. Here the sample spans about 12,000 clones, under 60% being singletons. The material sequenced was tumor tissue, taken before nivolumab (anti-PD-1) treatment. The rearrangement uses TRBV19 and TRBJ2-5, with D maybe TRBD1 (6 bases). The TCR sequence derives from a person aged 35-79 years with oral cavity squamous cell carcinoma. CDR3 sequence: CASSMVQGQETQYF. Written as DNA, the CDR3 is TGTGCCAGTAGTATGGTACAGGGACAAGAGACCCAGTACTTC.